This T cell receptor beta chain was recovered during a study of lymphopenia after photon versus proton radiotherapy. Germline CDR1 and CDR2: GTSNPN and SVGIG (reference sequence). The CDR3 spans 13 residues. Trimming stripped 3 bases from V and 5 bases from J, with 10 bases between. About this clone itself: The antigen is unknown.

Study-wide points: Photon-treated patients lost naive T cells and TCR diversity; proton-treated stayed stable. After lymphocyte nadir, photon-treated repertoires showed oligoclonal expansion, especially CD8+ Temra.

Produced via immunoSEQ multiplex PCR; TCRdb's table is partial and in-frame only. The sample lists around 4,200 clones, around 69% occurring once. This receptor was taken from a man at least 80 years old with esophageal cancer. The input for sequencing was peripheral blood, taken from a patient treated with proton-based radiotherapy. The gene calls are TRBV30 and TRBJ2-2; D call uncertain. CDR3 protein: CAWSPSRTGELFF. The CDR3 coding sequence is TGTGCCTGGAGCCCTTCGCGGACCGGGGAGCTGTTTTTT.